These 12 T cell receptor beta chains came from one sample sequenced in a study of T cells expressing NK-cell markers. TCRdb re-called the 5' RACE reads; every CDR3 protein appears as one record, without DNA. This sample's clone table lists some 450,000 distinct CDR3 sequences. What was sequenced was blood T cells: a sorted CD56 or NKG2C T cell subset, CD4+ or CD8+ T cells, or bulk PBMC T cells (not recorded which). Every receptor here comes from a woman aged 18 to 75 in good health.

The V and J genes are TRBV15 and TRBJ1-2; the D call of TRBD1 rests on TCRdb alone, since no DNA is present to check it. Germline lookup yields CDR1 LNHNV and CDR2 YYDKDF (reference sequence). The CDR3 is made up of 16 amino acids. The CDR3: CATSSEGTGEDYGYTF.

The genes are TRBV12-3 or TRBV12-4 and TRBJ2-7; TCRdb gives TRBD2 as the D gene, but with no DNA this cannot be confirmed. This CDR3 is built from 15 residues. This chain's CDR3 is CASRSWTSGGYEQYF.

The rearrangement links TRBV6-2 or TRBV6-3 to TRBJ2-5; with no DNA, the TCRdb D assignment of TRBD2 cannot be verified. This CDR3 contains 15 residues. From germline, CDR1 is MNHEY and CDR2 SVGEGT. CDR3 protein: CASSYKRLAGETQYF.

The chain couples TRBV5-4 to TRBJ2-3; TCRdb outputs TRBD1, but without DNA this stays unchecked. Germline V gene lookup returns CDR1 SGHNT and CDR2 YYREEE (reference sequence). There are 13 residues in the CDR3. The CDR3 reads CASLPAGSDTQYF.

This chain joins TRBV4-1 and TRBJ1-1; TCRdb returns TRBD1, unconfirmable since there is no DNA. This CDR3 region has 15 residues. The germline gives CDR1 MGHRA, CDR2 YSYEKL. CDR3 amino acids: CASSQTYRGGTEAFF.

The chain recombines TRBV12-3 or TRBV12-4 with TRBJ1-2. The length of the CDR3 is 13 residues. The CDR3 protein is CASREDITYGYTF.

The chain links TRBV4-3 to TRBJ2-7; the TRBD1 assignment by TCRdb is unverifiable without DNA. Germline values: CDR1 LGHNA, CDR2 YSLEER. The CDR3 extends over 15 amino acids. The chain's CDR3 is CASSQDRGLRYEQYF.

The V call is TRBV12-3 or TRBV12-4, the J call TRBJ2-5; TCRdb returns TRBD1, unconfirmable since there is no DNA. The CDR3 is 14 amino acids. CDR3 residues: CASSYIGSPETQYF.

This chain links TRBV27 with TRBJ2-1; TCRdb designates TRBD2, a call that cannot be tested without DNA. The CDR3 runs to 13 residues. In germline, CDR1 is MNHEY, CDR2 SMNVEV (reference sequence). CDR3 sequence: CASSLDSGEEQFF.

The chain recombines TRBV4-1 with TRBJ2-3; the D call from TCRdb, TRBD2, cannot be confirmed without DNA. CDR1 and CDR2 from the germline V gene are MGHRA and YSYEKL. The length of the CDR3 is 17 residues. The CDR3 is CASSQAMLAGAQDTQYF.

The chain recombines TRBV12-3 or TRBV12-4 with TRBJ2-3; TCRdb calls TRBD1, which cannot be checked without DNA. The CDR3 consists of 15 residues. CDR3 sequence reads: CASTPGQGVPDTQYF.

This rearrangement joins TRBV4-1 to TRBJ1-4; the TCRdb D gene call, TRBD1, has no DNA to confirm it. Germline V gene lookup returns CDR1 MGHRA and CDR2 YSYEKL. This CDR3 contains 15 residues. The CDR3 spells CASSQVGGLNEKLFF.